The 13 T cell receptor beta chains listed next were all sequenced from one sample in a study of OX40 agonist ivuxolimab in advanced cancers. Produced via immunoSEQ multiplex PCR; TCRdb's table is partial and in-frame only. The sample shows around 20,000 clones, just under 85% of them seen only once. Sequencing used CD4+ or CD8+ T cells sorted from blood, obtained in a trial of the OX40 agonist ivuxolimab. Receptor source: an adult with an advanced solid tumor such as melanoma, head and neck, liver or kidney cancer.

The chain uses TRBV13 and TRBJ2-2, with TRBD1 matching 7 bases. CDR1 PRHDT and CDR2 FYEKMQ come from the germline V gene (reference sequence). The CDR3 runs 16 residues. V lost 5 bases and J lost 3; bases outside the gene matches: 9. The CDR3 loop reads CASSHLDRVDTGELFF. CDR3 DNA sequence: TGTGCCAGCAGCCACCTCGACAGGGTCGACACCGGGGAGCTGTTTTTT.

The CDR3 DNA reads as TGTGCCAGCAGCGTCGGATATGGCTACACCTTC. It yields the protein CASSVGYGYTF. The V call is TRBV9, the J call TRBJ1-2; D uncertain. Trimming removed 2 bases from V and 5 bases from J, with 4 bases in between. This CDR3 has 11 amino acids. Per the germline V gene, CDR1 is SGDLS and CDR2 is YYNGEE.

The CDR3 bases are TGTGCCAGCAGTCCCCCTCGGGGGGACCCCGGGGAGCTGTTTTTT. Its protein is CASSPPRGDPGELFF. This chain connects TRBV6-5 to TRBJ2-2; 7 nucleotides match TRBD2. The CDR3 totals 15 residues. Germline V gives CDR1 MNHEY, CDR2 SVGAGI. V shed 5 bases, J shed 6 bases, and the junction held 9 bases outside the gene matches.

This chain joins TRBV28 and TRBJ2-7; D might be TRBD1 or TRBD2, each matching 6 bases. Germline V gene data show CDR1 as MDHEN and CDR2 as SYDVKM. The CDR3 spans 14 residues. Trimming pared 5 bases from V and 3 bases from J, leaving 14 bases between. Here the CDR3 reads CASSLRGVGYEQYF. CDR3 DNA: TGTGCCAGCAGTCTTAGGGGGGTCGGCTACGAGCAGTACTTC.

V is TRBV5-6 and J is TRBJ2-1; 10 nucleotides match TRBD1. Germline assignment: CDR1 SGHDT and CDR2 YYEEEE. The CDR3 sequence is 15 residues long. The V and J ends lost 4 bases and 5 bases, in that order; junction bases with no gene match: 6. The CDR3 here is CASSPGQGIHNEQFF. The CDR3 DNA reads as TGTGCCAGCAGCCCGGGACAGGGGATTCACAATGAGCAGTTCTTC.

The chain links TRBV27 to TRBJ1-6; no clear D. Germline V gives CDR1 MNHEY, CDR2 SMNVEV (reference sequence). V lost 5 bases to trimming and J lost 0 bases, with 11 bases between them. There are 16 residues in the CDR3. CDR3 bases: TGTGCCAGCAGTCCTGTTGCGGGCTCCTATAATTCACCCCTCCACTTT. Translation gives CASSPVAGSYNSPLHF.

The rearrangement joins TRBV7-9 to TRBJ2-1; D is ambiguous. The CDR3 totals 13 residues. Germline loops: CDR1 SEHNR, CDR2 FQNEAQ (reference sequence). Deletions cut 3 bases from V and 6 bases from J, with 9 bases between. The CDR3 nucleotides are TGTGCCAGCAGCTTGATCCCCAGCAATGAGCAGTTCTTC. It is translated as CASSLIPSNEQFF.

The V and J genes are TRBV4-3 and TRBJ2-7; 7 bases align to TRBD1. CDR3 length: 15 amino acids. V lost 4 bases, J lost 0 bases, and 6 bases stayed unmatched. The V gene's germline CDR1 is LGHNA and CDR2 YSLEER. The CDR3 spells CASSRRDSSSYEQYF. CDR3 in DNA: TGCGCCAGCAGCCGCCGGGACAGTAGCTCCTACGAGCAGTACTTC.

This clone was counted only a few times. The V and J genes are TRBV21-1 and TRBJ1-4; TRBD1, the table's D call, was not compared with the DNA. TRBV21-1 is classified as a pseudogene. The length of the CDR3 is 15 residues. This chain's CDR3 is CASSKGAPTNEKLFF. The CDR3, as DNA: TGTGCCAGCAGCAAAGGGGCACCAACTAATGAAAAACTGTTTTTT.

The genes are TRBV14 and TRBJ2-7; no definite D call. Germline V lookup: CDR1 SGHDN, CDR2 FVKESK. V lost 1 base and J lost 0, with 4 bases in between. This CDR3 has 13 residues. CDR3 nucleotides: TGTGCCAGCAGCCAAGTGATCTCCTACGAGCAGTACTTC. Protein sequence: CASSQVISYEQYF.

The chain is built from TRBV7-9 and TRBJ1-5; no firm D call. This CDR3 region has 15 residues. Trimming shortened V by 4 bases and J by 0 bases, and 10 bases separated the two germline ends. In germline, CDR1 is SEHNR, CDR2 FQNEAQ (reference sequence). Here the CDR3 reads CASSSHPDSNQPQHF. The CDR3 nucleotides read TGTGCCAGCAGCTCACATCCGGATAGCAATCAGCCCCAGCATTTT.

CDR3 DNA sequence: TGTGCCAGCAGTTTAGGAGGACCGCCTAACACTGAAGCTTTCTTT. Translated: CASSLGGPPNTEAFF. The J gene is TRBJ1-1, the V gene TRBV28; D is undetermined. V was clipped by 2 bases and J by 2 bases, with 12 bases between them. The CDR3 sequence is 15 residues long. Germline assignment: CDR1 MDHEN and CDR2 SYDVKM.

The rearrangement joins TRBV7-9 to TRBJ2-6; D is possibly TRBD1 (5 bases). Germline V gives CDR1 SEHNR, CDR2 FQNEAQ (reference sequence). Trimming took 2 bases from V and 2 from J, leaving 10 bases between them. CDR3 length equals 16 residues. The CDR3 region has the DNA TGTGCCAGCAGCTTAACAGGTTTGGCTGGGGCCAACGTCCTGACTTTC. Translated: CASSLTGLAGANVLTF.